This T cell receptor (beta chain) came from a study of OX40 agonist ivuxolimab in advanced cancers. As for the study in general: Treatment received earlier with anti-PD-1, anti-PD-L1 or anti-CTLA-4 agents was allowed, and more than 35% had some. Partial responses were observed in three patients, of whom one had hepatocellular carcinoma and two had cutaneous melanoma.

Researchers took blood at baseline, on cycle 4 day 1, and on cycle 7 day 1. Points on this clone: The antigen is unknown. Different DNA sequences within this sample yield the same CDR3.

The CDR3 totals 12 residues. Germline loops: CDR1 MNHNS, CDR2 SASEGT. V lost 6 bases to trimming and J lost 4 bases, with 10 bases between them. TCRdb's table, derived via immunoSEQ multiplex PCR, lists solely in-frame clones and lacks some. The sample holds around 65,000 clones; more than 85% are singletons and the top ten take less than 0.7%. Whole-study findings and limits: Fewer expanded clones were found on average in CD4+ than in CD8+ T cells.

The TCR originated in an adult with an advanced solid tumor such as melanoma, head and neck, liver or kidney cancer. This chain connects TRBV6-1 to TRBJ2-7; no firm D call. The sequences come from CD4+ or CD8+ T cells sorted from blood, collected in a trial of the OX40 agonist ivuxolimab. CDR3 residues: CASRGRIYEQYF. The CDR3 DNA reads TGTGCCAGCAGGGGCAGGATTTACGAGCAGTACTTC.